These 9 T cell receptor beta chains share one sample of origin, sequenced in a study of T-cell reconstitution after alpha-beta-depleted transplantation in children. Study results and caveats: The authors attributed T-cell counts and diversity one year after transplant mostly to newly produced T cells.

Their target antigens are unknown. Unique molecular identifiers were used to barcode this TCRbeta library. TCRdb used MiXCR to reprocess the PCR reads, holding one entry per CDR3 protein. The profile shows about 300,000 distinct CDR3 sequences, over 7.5% of them singletons. The sequences come from peripheral blood, collected 360 days after TCRalphabeta/CD19-depleted stem cell transplant. The receptors shown here come from a female patient between 2 and 10 years old who had a stem cell transplant for Fanconi anemia, so the T cells may come from the graft donor.

This clonotype was detected ten times or more. The chain combines TRBV5-6 with TRBJ2-1, with 15 nucleotides matching TRBD2. The V segment lost 4 bases and the J segment 6 bases; nucleotides outside the gene matches: 8. The germline CDR1 and CDR2 sequences are SGHDT and YYEEEE. The CDR3 is made up of 17 amino acids. CDR3 nucleotides: TGTGCCAGCAGCCCTGGACTAGCGGGAGGGCCACGCAATGAGCAGTTCTTC. Translating it yields CASSPGLAGGPRNEQFF.

The J gene is TRBJ2-5, the V gene TRBV6-1; the D gene could be TRBD1 or TRBD2 (7 bases each). V lost 8 bases to trimming and J lost 0 bases, with 13 bases between them. The CDR3 is 14 amino acids. Germline CDR1 and CDR2: MNHNS and SASEGT. The chain's CDR3 is CASQGGPNQETQYF. The CDR3 region has the DNA TGTGCCAGCCAGGGGGGGCCCAACCAAGAGACCCAGTACTTC.

The V and J genes are TRBV7-6 and TRBJ1-1; 8 nucleotides agree with TRBD1. Per germline, CDR1 SGHVS and CDR2 FNYEAQ. This CDR3 comprises 16 residues. Germline trimming cut 4 bases from V and 3 bases from J; bases unmatched to any gene: 10. As DNA, the CDR3 is TGTGCCAGCAGCTACGGACAGGGATGGGGAGACACTGAAGCTTTCTTT. It encodes CASSYGQGWGDTEAFF.

This clonotype was observed at least ten times. J is TRBJ2-1 and V is TRBV6-5; D remains unclear. The CDR3 has 13 amino acids. The V end lost 5 bases, the J end lost 6 bases, and 11 bases lay between the germline ends. Germline lookup yields CDR1 MNHEY and CDR2 SVGAGI. CDR3 sequence: CASSQTSLNEQFF. CDR3 coding DNA: TGTGCCAGCAGTCAGACATCCCTCAATGAGCAGTTCTTC.

Only a few counts were recorded for this clonotype. The gene calls are TRBV28 and TRBJ1-2, with 9 bases matching TRBD1. The CDR3 is made up of 17 amino acids. The trim removed 5 bases at V and 2 bases at J, leaving 12 bases unmatched. CDR1 is MDHEN and CDR2 is SYDVKM in the germline V gene. The CDR3 bases are TGTGCCAGCAGTCCCCGGACAGGGGAAGTCGACAACTATGGCTACACCTTC. Protein product: CASSPRTGEVDNYGYTF.

The J gene is TRBJ1-2, the V gene TRBV15, with unresolved D. The CDR3 spans 11 residues. Trimming took 0 bases from V and 10 from J, leaving 6 bases between them. Germline loops: CDR1 LNHNV, CDR2 YYDKDF (reference sequence). The CDR3 protein is CATSRDWIYTF. The CDR3 region has the DNA TGTGCCACCAGCAGAGATTGGATCTACACCTTC. Complete variable domain (other parts from reference TRBV15 and TRBJ1-2): DAMVIQNPRYQVTQFGKPVTLSCSQTLNHNVMYWYQQKSSQAPKLLFHYYDKDFNNEADTPDNFQSRRPNTSFCFLDIRSPGLGDTAMYLCATSRDWIYTFGSGTRLTVV.

Remarks on this clonotype: Germline and junction disagree at one end, which may indicate a read error. The rearrangement joins TRBV5-6 to TRBJ2-4, with D perhaps TRBD1 (8 bases). Looked up from germline, CDR1 is SGHDT and CDR2 is YYEEEE. The CDR3 sequence is 15 residues long. The CDR3 DNA follows: TGTGCCGGCAGCTTAACAGGGGGGGTCTACAACATTCAGTACTTC. Translated, it gives CAGSLTGGVYNIQYF.

This clonotype was counted ten times or more. This sequence joins TRBV3-1 and TRBJ2-7; D perhaps matches TRBD1 (5 bases). The V gene lost 1 base and the J gene lost 4 bases, with 8 bases spanning the gap. In germline, CDR1 is LGHDT, CDR2 YNNKEL (reference sequence). The CDR3 consists of 13 residues. For the CDR3, the DNA is TGTGCCAGCAGCCAAGGGCCAGGGTACGAGCAGTACTTC. Its protein product is CASSQGPGYEQYF.

This clonotype was counted only a few times. The CDR3: CASSPSWDEQFF. DNA of the CDR3: TGTGCCAGCTCGCCAAGTTGGGATGAGCAGTTCTTC. The V and J genes are TRBV18 and TRBJ2-1; D is ambiguous. From germline, CDR1 is KGHSH and CDR2 LQKENI. V lost 6 bases and J lost 8, with 11 bases in between. The CDR3 runs to 12 residues.